This TCR beta chain was profiled in a study of blood T cell repertoires in COVID-19. Cohorts were determined from participant-reported clinical history. The recovered donors of Cohort 3 showed two negative PCRs, clearance, or symptom resolution. This clone was seen a single time. This CDR3 contains 14 residues. Germline assignment: CDR1 SGHTA and CDR2 FQGNSA. Trimming removed 1 base from V and 7 bases from J, with 13 bases in between. Authors' methods: Reference gene primers were amplified, and this amplification served to estimate nucleated cell counts. The assay was immunoSEQ multiplex PCR, and TCRdb's table has in-frame clones only and misses some. V, J and clone size derive from that table, while D and trimming were established from the DNA sequence. The table lists approximately 210,000 clones, roughly four fifths of them singletons, with approximately 16% in the top ten.

V and J are TRBV7-2 and TRBJ1-2; tentative D call: TRBD1 (5 bases). The TCR originated in a man in his forties who had recovered from COVID-19. Sequencing input: PBMCs or T cells enriched from blood (not recorded which). Here the CDR3 reads CASSLDPGYPGYTF. CDR3 DNA: TGTGCCAGCAGCTTAGACCCAGGGTACCCTGGCTACACCTTC. Based on the CDR3 plus reference TRBV7-2 and TRBJ1-2, the full variable domain is GAGVSQSPSNKVTEKGKDVELRCDPISGHTALYWYRQSLGQGLEFLIYFQGNSAPDKSGLPSDRFSAERTGGSVSTLTIQRTQQEDSAVYLCASSLDPGYPGYTFGSGTRLTVV.